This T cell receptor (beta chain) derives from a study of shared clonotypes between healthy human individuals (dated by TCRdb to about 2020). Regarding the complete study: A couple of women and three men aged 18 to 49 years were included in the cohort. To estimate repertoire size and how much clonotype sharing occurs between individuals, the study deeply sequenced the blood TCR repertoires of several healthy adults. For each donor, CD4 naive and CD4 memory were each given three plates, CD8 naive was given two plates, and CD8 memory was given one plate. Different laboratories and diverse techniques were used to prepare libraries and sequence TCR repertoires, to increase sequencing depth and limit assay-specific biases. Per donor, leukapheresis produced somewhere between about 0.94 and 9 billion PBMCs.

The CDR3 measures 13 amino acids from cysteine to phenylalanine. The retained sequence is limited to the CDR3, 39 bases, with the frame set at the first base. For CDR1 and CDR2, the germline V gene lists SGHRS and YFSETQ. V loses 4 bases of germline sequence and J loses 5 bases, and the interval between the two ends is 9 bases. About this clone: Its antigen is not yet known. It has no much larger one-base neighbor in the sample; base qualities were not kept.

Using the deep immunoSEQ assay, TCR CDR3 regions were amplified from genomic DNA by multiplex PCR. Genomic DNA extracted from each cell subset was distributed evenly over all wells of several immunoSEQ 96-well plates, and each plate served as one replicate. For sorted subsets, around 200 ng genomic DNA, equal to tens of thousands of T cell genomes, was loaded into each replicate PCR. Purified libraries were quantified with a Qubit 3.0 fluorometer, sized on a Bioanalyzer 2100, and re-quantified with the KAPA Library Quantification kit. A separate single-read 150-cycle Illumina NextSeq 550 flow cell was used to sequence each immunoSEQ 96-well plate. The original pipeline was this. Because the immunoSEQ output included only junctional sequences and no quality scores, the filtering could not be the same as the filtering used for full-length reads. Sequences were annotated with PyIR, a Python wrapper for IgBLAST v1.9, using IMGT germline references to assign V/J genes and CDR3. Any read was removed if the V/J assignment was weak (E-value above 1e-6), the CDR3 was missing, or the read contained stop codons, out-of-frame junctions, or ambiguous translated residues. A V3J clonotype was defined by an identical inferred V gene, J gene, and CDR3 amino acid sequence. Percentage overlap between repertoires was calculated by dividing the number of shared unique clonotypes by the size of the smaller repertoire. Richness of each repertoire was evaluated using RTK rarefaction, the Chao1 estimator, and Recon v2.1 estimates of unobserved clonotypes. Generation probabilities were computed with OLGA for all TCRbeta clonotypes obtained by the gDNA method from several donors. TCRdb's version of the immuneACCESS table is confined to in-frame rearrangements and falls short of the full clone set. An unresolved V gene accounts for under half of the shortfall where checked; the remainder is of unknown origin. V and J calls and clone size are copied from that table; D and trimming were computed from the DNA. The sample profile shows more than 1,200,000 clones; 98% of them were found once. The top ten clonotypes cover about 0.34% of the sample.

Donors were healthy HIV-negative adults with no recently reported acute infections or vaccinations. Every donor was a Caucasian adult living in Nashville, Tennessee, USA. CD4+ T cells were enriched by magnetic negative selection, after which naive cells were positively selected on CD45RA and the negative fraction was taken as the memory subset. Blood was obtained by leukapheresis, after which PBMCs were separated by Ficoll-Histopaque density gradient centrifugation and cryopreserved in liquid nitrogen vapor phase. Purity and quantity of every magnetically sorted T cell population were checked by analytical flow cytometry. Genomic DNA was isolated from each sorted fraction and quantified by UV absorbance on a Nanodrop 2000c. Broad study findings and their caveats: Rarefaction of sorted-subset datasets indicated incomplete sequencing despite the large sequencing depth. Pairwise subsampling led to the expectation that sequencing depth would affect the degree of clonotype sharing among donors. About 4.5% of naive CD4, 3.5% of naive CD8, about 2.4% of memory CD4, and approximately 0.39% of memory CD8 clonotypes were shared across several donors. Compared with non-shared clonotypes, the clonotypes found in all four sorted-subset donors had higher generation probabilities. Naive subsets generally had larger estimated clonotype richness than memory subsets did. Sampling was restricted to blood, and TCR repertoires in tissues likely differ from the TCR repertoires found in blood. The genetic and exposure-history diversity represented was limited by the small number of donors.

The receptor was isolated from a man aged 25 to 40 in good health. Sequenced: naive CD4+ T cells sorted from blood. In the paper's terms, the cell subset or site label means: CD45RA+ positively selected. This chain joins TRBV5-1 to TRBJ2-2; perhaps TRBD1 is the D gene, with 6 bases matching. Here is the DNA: TGCGCCAGCAGCATGCAGGGGACCGGGGAGCTGTTTTTT. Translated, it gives CASSMQGTGELFF.